The TCR beta chain described here comes from a study of cytomegalovirus exposure and HLA in healthy donors. PCR amplification relied on 60 Vbeta primers (plus 13 Jbeta primers). Produced via immunoSEQ multiplex PCR; TCRdb's table is partial and in-frame only. This sample has around 130,000 clones, with over 65% found just once. With 4 bases removed from V and 2 bases from J, the gap between germline ends came to 9 bases. The CDR3 spans 14 residues. Germline-derived CDR1 and CDR2 are SGHTA and FQGTGA. This chain uses TRBV7-3 with TRBJ1-3; D gene unclear. The TCR was taken from a man aged 45-65 years in good health and CMV-seronegative. Material for sequencing was PBMCs. The CDR3 region is CASSSGSAGNTIYF. The CDR3 region has the DNA TGTGCCAGCAGCTCGGGAAGCGCTGGAAACACCATATATTTT.